This passage covers 9 T cell receptor beta chains from one sample sequenced in a study of T cells in women clearing cervical HPV infection. Clones were read by immunoSEQ multiplex PCR, and TCRdb kept only the in-frame ones, dropping some. The sample totals roughly 22,000 clones. The sample was blood buffy coat. Receptor source: a woman between 18 and 75 years old with a cervical HPV16 infection that either progressed to CIN3+ or cleared (not recorded which).

Regarding this clone: Read sequence stops 3 residues before the CDR3 end, and the germline J gene provides the missing end. The rearrangement uses TRBV7-3 and TRBJ2-1, with TRBD2 matching over 14 bases. This CDR3 contains 20 residues. V dropped 8 bases and J dropped 4; count of bases not matched to a gene: 19. Germline values: CDR1 SGHTA, CDR2 FQGTGA. The CDR3 is CASGITRPGLAGDIYNEQFF. The part of the CDR3 DNA that was read is TGTGCCAGCGGCATAACTAGGCCGGGACTAGCGGGGGACATATACAATGAG.

Partial CDR3 DNA: TGCGCCAGCAGCCAAGTTGGACACCGGGTAGTCAATGAG. This sequence encodes CASSQVGHRVVNE. The CDR3 reads in full as CASSQVGHRVVNEQFF. The V gene is TRBV4-1, the J gene TRBJ2-1; perhaps TRBD1 as D (5 bases). The read falls 3 residues short of the CDR3 end, and the missing part is taken from the germline J gene. Germline CDR1 is MGHRA and CDR2 is YSYEKL. Trimming stripped 1 base from V and 6 bases from J, with 16 bases between. CDR3 length: 16 residues.

Of note for this clone: The sequenced fragment ends 3 residues before the CDR3 boundary, so the rest is inferred from the germline J gene. The chain has TRBV6-2 or TRBV6-3 and TRBJ2-2; the D gene is possibly TRBD2 (5 bases). This CDR3 region has 16 residues. V lost 7 bases and J 4 bases, leaving 19 bases between the germline ends. Germline assignment: CDR1 MNHEY and CDR2 SVGEGT. CDR3 DNA, as far as it was read: TGTGCCAGCAATAAACTTTCGGGGTTGAGCACCGGGGAG. Translated: CASNKLSGLSTGE. The CDR3, in full, reads CASNKLSGLSTGELFF.

As regards this clone: The CDR3 end is not reached by the read, which stops 3 residues before it; the germline J gene fills it in. This chain uses TRBV25-1 with TRBJ2-5; D is ambiguous. Trimming stripped 4 bases from V and 5 bases from J, with 14 bases between. CDR1 and CDR2 (germline): MGHDK, SYGVNS. CDR3 size: 14 residues. CDR3 in amino acids: CASSVSASRETQYF. The DNA read from the CDR3 is TGTGCCAGCAGTGTTTCAGCGTCACGGGAGACC.

For this clone: With the read ending 3 residues before the CDR3 end, the germline J gene is used to fill in that end. The chain carries TRBV29-1 and TRBJ2-5; 8 bases agree with TRBD1. V lost 6 bases, J lost 5 bases, and 20 bases stayed unmatched. This CDR3 has 17 residues. In germline, CDR1 is SQVTM, CDR2 ANQGSEA. The CDR3 reads CSVGFRLGTGVRETQYF. The DNA read from the CDR3 is TGCAGCGTGGGTTTTAGGCTCGGGACAGGAGTGAGGGAGACC. The full variable domain, with the rest looked up from reference TRBV29-1 and TRBJ2-5, is SAVISQKPSRDICQRGTSLTIQCQVDSQVTMMFWYRQQPGQSLTLIATANQGSEATYESGFVIDKFPISRPNLTFSTLTVSNMSPEDSSIYLCSVGFRLGTGVRETQYFGPGTRLLVL.

Points on this clone: The read ends 3 residues before the CDR3 terminus; that terminus is restored from the germline J gene. The V call is TRBV7-9, the J call TRBJ1-3; D may be TRBD1 (6 bases). V was cut by 11 bases and J by 8 bases, with 16 bases left in between. The CDR3 is 12 amino acids. Germline CDR1 SEHNR, CDR2 FQNEAQ (reference sequence). The CDR3 loop reads CAVGPQGDTIYF. The sequenced CDR3 bases are TGTGCCGTGGGTCCACAGGGAGACACC.

A word on this clone: The read ends 3 residues before the CDR3 terminus; that terminus is restored from the germline J gene. V is TRBV2 and J is TRBJ2-2; 7 bases align to TRBD2. The CDR3 spans 13 residues. Germline CDR1 SNHLY, CDR2 FYNNEI. The DNA read from the CDR3 is TGTGCCAGCGGTCGGGACTATAATTCACCG. Its protein is CASGRDYNSP. The full-length CDR3 reads as CASGRDYNSPLFF.

To note about this clone: The read ends 3 residues before the CDR3 terminus; that terminus is restored from the germline J gene. V and J are TRBV7-3 and TRBJ2-3, with D maybe TRBD1 (5 bases). Germline CDR1 and CDR2: SGHTA and FQGTGA. This CDR3 region has 12 residues. The CDR3 spells CASSAQGQPQYF. The CDR3 DNA, read in part, is TGTGCCAGCAGCGCGCAGGGCCAGCCG.

With respect to this clone: Read sequence stops 3 residues before the CDR3 end, and the germline J gene provides the missing end. Other nucleotide sequences in the sample specify the same CDR3. The chain combines TRBV2 with TRBJ2-2; 8 nucleotides agree with TRBD1. Germline CDR1 is SNHLY and CDR2 is FYNNEI. With V trimmed by 10 bases and J by 5 bases, 9 bases remained unmatched. This CDR3 has 14 amino acids. The sequenced CDR3 bases are TGTGCCACAGTGGGACAGGCTGGGACCGGGGAG. Protein sequence: CATVGQAGTGE. The full CDR3 protein is CATVGQAGTGELFF. The full variable domain, its missing parts supplied by reference TRBV2 and TRBJ2-2, is EPEVTQTPSHQVTQMGQEVILRCVPISNHLYFYWYRQILGQKVEFLVSFYNNEISEKSEIFDDQFSVERPDGSNFTLKIRSTKLEDSAMYFCATVGQAGTGELFFGEGSRLTVL.